Listed here are 16 T cell receptor beta chains from one sample, sequenced in a study of T-cell reconstitution after alpha-beta-depleted transplantation in children. The TCRbeta library incorporated unique molecular identifiers. TCRdb re-called the PCR reads with MiXCR, one entry per CDR3 protein. The data show hundreds of thousands of distinct CDR3 sequences, roughly 33% seen once. This material consisted of PBMCs from the stem cell graft donor, taken from the stem cell graft. These receptors all come from a human donor who donated a stem cell graft to a child with aplastic anemia.

The genes are TRBV20-1 and TRBJ2-2; D is undetermined. Germline loops: CDR1 DFQATT, CDR2 SNEGSKA (reference sequence). V shed 0 bases and J shed 7 bases, with 6 bases lying between them. This CDR3 is built from 12 residues. The CDR3 coding sequence is TGCAGTGCTAGAGAGCCCGGCGGGGAGCTGTTTTTT. Translated: CSAREPGGELFF.

This clonotype was counted only a few times. V usage is TRBV5-5 and J usage is TRBJ1-6; perhaps TRBD1 as D (5 bases). V was pared by 0 bases and J by 9 bases, with 10 bases between. In germline, CDR1 is SGHKS, CDR2 YYEKEE (reference sequence). The CDR3 is made up of 14 amino acids. This CDR3 reads CASSLEGSVSPLHF. CDR3 in DNA: TGTGCCAGCAGCTTGGAGGGGAGCGTTTCACCCCTCCACTTT.

The chain joins TRBV14 to TRBJ1-1, with D possibly matching TRBD1 (6 bases). CDR1 is SGHDN, CDR2 FVKESK, per germline. The CDR3 is made up of 12 amino acids. V was shortened by 8 bases and J by 2 bases, with 9 bases between the two germline ends. CDR3 in amino acids: CASGQINTEAFF. CDR3 nucleotide sequence: TGTGCCAGCGGACAGATTAACACTGAAGCTTTCTTT.

The sample holds a few counts of this clonotype. V gene TRBV12-3 or TRBV12-4 combines with J gene TRBJ2-7; D is perhaps TRBD1 (5 bases). There are 13 residues in the CDR3. The V end lost 2 bases, the J end lost 2 bases, and 7 bases lay between the germline ends. In nucleotides, the CDR3 is TGTGCCAGCAGTTTATTGGGGCCCTACGAGCAGTACTTC. The encoded protein is CASSLLGPYEQYF.

In this sample, this clonotype turned up many times. The rearrangement joins TRBV6-1 to TRBJ2-1; TRBD2 matches at 9 bases. Unmatched junction bases numbered 2, after V lost 1 base and J lost 4 bases. The germline V gene has CDR1 MNHNS and CDR2 SASEGT. This CDR3 contains 15 residues. CDR3 nucleotides: TGTGCCAGCAGTGAAGTTAGCGGGAGTTACAATGAGCAGTTCTTC. As protein: CASSEVSGSYNEQFF.

The chain couples TRBV5-1 to TRBJ2-5, with 7 bases that match TRBD2. The germline V gene has CDR1 SGHRS and CDR2 YFSETQ. The V segment lost 2 bases and the J segment 0 bases; nucleotides outside the gene matches: 1. The CDR3 is 14 amino acids. The CDR3 nucleotides are TGCGCCAGCAGCTTAGCGGGAAACCAAGAGACCCAGTACTTC. Protein sequence: CASSLAGNQETQYF.

This clonotype has just a few counts. The chain recombines TRBV7-9 with TRBJ1-2; D not certain. The V gene's germline CDR1 is SEHNR and CDR2 FQNEAQ (reference sequence). With 5 bases removed from V and 6 bases from J, the gap between germline ends came to 13 bases. CDR3 length: 13 amino acids. The CDR3 DNA follows: TGTGCCAGCAGCCCAAATACCGGGGATGGCTACACCTTC. Translation gives CASSPNTGDGYTF.

This clonotype was counted at least ten times. The chain links TRBV12-5 to TRBJ2-3, with a possible D match to TRBD1 (6 bases). CDR3 length: 16 amino acids. Trimming cost V 0 bases and J 1 base, with 11 bases left between them. Germline-derived CDR1 and CDR2 are LGHNT and FRNRAP. The chain's CDR3 is CASGLVQGPGTDTQYF. CDR3 DNA sequence: TGTGCTAGTGGTTTGGTACAGGGCCCCGGCACAGATACGCAGTATTTT.

This clonotype was picked up a small number of times. The V gene is TRBV7-9, the J gene TRBJ1-5; D is possibly TRBD1 (6 bases). Trimming cost V 5 bases and J 0 bases, with 11 bases left between them. Germline assignment: CDR1 SEHNR and CDR2 FQNEAQ (reference sequence). This CDR3 is 15 amino acids long. The CDR3 DNA reads as TGTGCCAGCAGCCCCAGGGGAGATAGCAATCAGCCCCAGCATTTT. Residues: CASSPRGDSNQPQHF.

This clonotype was picked up a small number of times. The rearrangement links TRBV4-2 to TRBJ2-1; 8 positions match TRBD2. V lost 4 bases to trimming and J lost 9 bases; unmatched junction nucleotides: 20. Germline values: CDR1 LGHNA, CDR2 YNFKEQ. This CDR3 is 18 amino acids long. CDR3 sequence: CASSPPWLAGRIEAEQFF. The CDR3, as DNA: TGTGCCAGCAGCCCCCCGTGGCTAGCGGGTCGAATTGAGGCTGAGCAGTTCTTC.

The chain links TRBV7-3 to TRBJ2-7; possible D gene TRBD1, 6 bases. The germline V and J ends were trimmed by 4 bases and 0 bases, with 13 bases remaining between them. Germline loops: CDR1 SGHTA, CDR2 FQGTGA. The CDR3 is made up of 15 amino acids. The CDR3 sequence: CASSSNRDNSYEQYF. The CDR3 region has the DNA TGTGCCAGCAGCTCCAACCGGGACAACTCCTACGAGCAGTACTTC.

This clonotype was counted between two and nine times. The chain recombines TRBV6-1 with TRBJ1-1, with 7 bases identical to TRBD1. In germline, CDR1 is MNHNS, CDR2 SASEGT. The CDR3 totals 14 residues. Unmatched junction bases numbered 4, after V lost 2 bases and J lost 4 bases. The CDR3 coding sequence is TGTGCCAGCAGTGAACGGCAGGGGGGCACTGAAGCTTTCTTT. It specifies CASSERQGGTEAFF.

The V and J genes are TRBV7-2 and TRBJ1-3; D is possibly TRBD1 (5 bases). The CDR3 contains 16 residues. V dropped 6 bases and J dropped 2 bases, with 17 bases sitting between them. Germline lookup yields CDR1 SGHTA and CDR2 FQGNSA. The CDR3 DNA follows: TGTGCCAGCAGTTCCGCCGGACGGACAACTGGAAACACCATATATTTT. Translated: CASSSAGRTTGNTIYF.

The genes are TRBV25-1 and TRBJ1-3; D not resolved. Deletions cut 5 bases from V and 7 bases from J, with 12 bases between. This CDR3 has 13 amino acids. Germline-derived CDR1 and CDR2 are MGHDK and SYGVNS. CDR3 in amino acids: CASSTHGSNTIYF. Here the CDR3 DNA reads TGTGCCAGCAGTACACACGGGTCGAACACCATATATTTT.

Written as DNA, the CDR3 is TGCGCCAGCAGCCAAAACGCGGGACAGGGAAGGACTGAAGCTTTCTTT. Translated, it gives CASSQNAGQGRTEAFF. The chain combines TRBV4-3 with TRBJ1-1, with 9 positions matching TRBD1. This CDR3 contains 16 residues. Germline CDR1 LGHNA, CDR2 YSLEER. The J segment lost 5 bases and the V segment lost 2 bases, leaving 9 bases of the junction unmatched.

This clonotype has just a few counts. The chain uses TRBV11-3 and TRBJ2-3, with unresolved D. The CDR3 is made up of 14 amino acids. CDR1 is SGHNT and CDR2 is YENEEA in the germline V gene. V was trimmed by 5 bases and J by 0 bases, leaving 9 bases between them. The CDR3 region is CASSPGHSTDTQYF. The CDR3 DNA sequence: TGTGCCAGCAGCCCGGGCCATAGCACAGATACGCAGTATTTT. Full variable domain (outside the CDR3, taken from reference TRBV11-3 and TRBJ2-3): EAGVVQSPRYKIIEKKQPVAFWCNPISGHNTLYWYLQNLGQGPELLIRYENEEAVDDSQLPKDRFSAERLKGVDSTLKIQPAELGDSAVYLCASSPGHSTDTQYFGPGTRLTVL.